The subject of this entry is one T cell receptor beta chain. Its antigen is still unknown. This record belongs to a study of T-cell memory formation after mild COVID-19. Study-wide background: TCR clusters largely stayed donor specific.

TCRdb ran MiXCR on the 5' RACE reads and lists one entry per CDR3 protein. This sample has about 270,000 distinct CDR3 sequences, with around 15% found just once. CDR3 length: 12 amino acids. Deletions cut 5 bases from V and 12 bases from J, with 11 bases between. Germline CDR1 reads SGHTA; CDR2 reads FQGTGA. Regarding the study as a whole: Pre-infection memory carried some responding clones, suggesting that cross-reactive memory joined.

This chain links TRBV7-3 with TRBJ1-6; D possibly corresponds to TRBD1 (5 bases). This TCR was recovered from a man aged 18-30 years who had mild COVID-19 (a few samples of this study predate the infection). Cell type and time point are not known. The source material was PBMCs or a T cell subset sorted from them (not recorded which). CDR3 nucleotides: TGTGCCAGCAGCGTAAACGGGGGACCCCTCCACTTT. Translation: CASSVNGGPLHF. Filled out from reference TRBV7-3 and TRBJ1-6, the complete variable domain reads GAGVSQTPSNKVTEKGKYVELRCDPISGHTALYWYRQSLGQGPEFLIYFQGTGAADDSGLPNDRFFAVRPEGSVSTLKIQRTERGDSAVYLCASSVNGGPLHFGNGTRLTVT.